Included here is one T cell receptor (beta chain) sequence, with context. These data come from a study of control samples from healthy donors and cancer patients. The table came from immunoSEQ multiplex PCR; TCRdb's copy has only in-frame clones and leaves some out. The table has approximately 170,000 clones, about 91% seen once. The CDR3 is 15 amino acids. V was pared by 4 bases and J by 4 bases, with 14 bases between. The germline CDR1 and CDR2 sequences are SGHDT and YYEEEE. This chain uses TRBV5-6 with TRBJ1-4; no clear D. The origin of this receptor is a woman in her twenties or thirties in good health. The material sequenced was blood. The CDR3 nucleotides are TGTGCCAGCAGCCCTTCCCCCCGAGGTAATGAAAAACTGTTTTTT. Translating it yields CASSPSPRGNEKLFF.